This entry lists 22 T cell receptor beta chains sequenced from one sample in a study of control samples from healthy donors and cancer patients. Repertoires were generated with immunoSEQ multiplex PCR, while TCRdb's copy carries only in-frame clones and drops some. The top ten hold roughly 4.5% of the sample, which has over 100,000 clones, 90% seen once. The sample consisted of blood. The receptor source for this set is a human donor in good health. The donor label of this sample is uncertain.

The CDR3 sequence is CASSLWGYSGELFF. DNA for the CDR3: TGTGCCAGCAGTCTCTGGGGGTACAGCGGGGAGCTGTTTTTT. The rearrangement links TRBV27 to TRBJ2-2; either TRBD1 or TRBD2 may fit D (5 bases each). Germline V gene lookup returns CDR1 MNHEY and CDR2 SMNVEV (reference sequence). The CDR3 length is 14 residues. Trimming removed 5 bases from V and 7 bases from J, with 14 bases in between.

The chain couples TRBV19 to TRBJ2-1; 8 nucleotides align to TRBD2. CDR3 length: 13 amino acids. The V gene's germline CDR1 is LNHDA and CDR2 SQIVND (reference sequence). V lost 4 bases, J lost 8 bases, and 4 bases stayed unmatched. This CDR3 is CASSRRGGYEQFF. The CDR3 nucleotides read TGTGCCAGTAGTAGACGGGGGGGCTATGAGCAGTTCTTC.

The chain recombines TRBV12-5 with TRBJ2-3, with D tentatively TRBD1 or TRBD2 (6 bases each). Germline CDR1 LGHNT, CDR2 FRNRAP. The CDR3 contains 14 residues. Trimming shortened V by 7 bases and J by 4 bases, and 15 bases separated the two germline ends. The CDR3 loop reads CASEAGGGADTQYF. The CDR3 DNA is TGTGCTAGTGAAGCCGGGGGCGGTGCAGATACGCAGTATTTT.

Written as DNA, the CDR3 is TGTGCCATCAGTGACGGGACCAACACTGAAGCTTTCTTT. Protein product: CAISDGTNTEAFF. The chain is built from TRBV10-3 and TRBJ1-1; maybe TRBD1 (5 bases). CDR1 is ENHRY, CDR2 SYGVKD, per germline. The CDR3 length is 13 residues. V gave up 3 bases and J gave up 2 bases, with 7 bases separating them.

This chain uses TRBV6-7 with TRBJ2-5; perhaps TRBD2 as D (7 bases). TRBV6-7 has ORF status, its function being uncertain. Trimming removed 6 bases from V and 2 bases from J, with 16 bases in between. The CDR3 is 15 amino acids. The CDR3 region has the DNA TGTGCCAGCAGGGTCCGGGGGGCAAATCAAGAGACCCAGTACTTC. It is translated as CASRVRGANQETQYF.

The J gene is TRBJ2-7, the V gene TRBV6-1; D is unresolved. The CDR3 runs 15 residues. Germline lookup yields CDR1 MNHNS and CDR2 SASEGT. V lost 3 bases to trimming and J lost 2 bases, with 14 bases between them. The CDR3 DNA reads as TGTGCCAGCAGTGAGGGTCCAGAAAGGGCCTACGAGCAGTACGTC. The encoded protein is CASSEGPERAYEQYV.

The chain carries TRBV13 and TRBJ1-6; D gene uncertain. The germline V gene has CDR1 PRHDT and CDR2 FYEKMQ (reference sequence). Trimming shortened V by 5 bases and J by 0 bases, and 17 bases separated the two germline ends. This CDR3 is 18 amino acids long. The chain's CDR3 is CASSIKTGTGSYNSPLHF. The CDR3 region has the DNA TGTGCCAGCAGCATAAAGACGGGAACTGGCTCCTATAATTCACCCCTCCACTTT.

In its sample, this clone was seen once. The junction departs from germline at one end; a sequencing error may be responsible. The chain has TRBV2 and TRBJ1-3; D uncertain. The germline CDR1 and CDR2 sequences are SNHLY and FYNNEI. The CDR3 contains 11 residues. The CDR3 bases are TGTGCCAGCAGTGAAGGGTCGCACGGGGATTTT. As protein: CASSEGSHGDF.

This sequence joins TRBV10-3 and TRBJ2-2; tentatively, D is TRBD1 (5 bases). The CDR3 is made up of 15 amino acids. Trimming removed 10 bases at V and 2 bases at J, with 17 bases between. CDR1 is ENHRY, CDR2 SYGVKD, per germline. DNA of the CDR3: TGTGCCACGGCAGTAACAGGAGTAAACACCGGGGAGCTGTTTTTT. This translates into CATAVTGVNTGELFF.

This CDR3 is CASSSQGSTEAFF. DNA for the CDR3: TGTGCCAGTAGTAGTCAGGGTAGCACTGAAGCTTTCTTT. This chain joins TRBV19 and TRBJ1-1; D may be TRBD1 (5 bases). In germline, CDR1 is LNHDA, CDR2 SQIVND (reference sequence). The CDR3 contains 13 residues. Trimming left V 4 bases short and J 4 bases short, with 10 bases between.

This clone was counted only a few times. The chain recombines TRBV3-1 (or the pseudogene TRBV3-2) with TRBJ2-7, with 7 bases lining up with TRBD1. The junction had 5 bases not matched to a gene; V was cut back by 0 bases and J by 3 bases. Germline V gives CDR1 LGHDT, CDR2 YNNKEL (reference sequence). The CDR3 is 15 residues long. CDR3 sequence (DNA): TGTGCCAGCAGCCAAGATCTGGCAGGGGGCTACGAGCAGTACTTC. This codes for CASSQDLAGGYEQYF.

In its sample, this clone was seen a few times. This chain connects TRBV6-5 to TRBJ1-2, with D uncertain. The germline CDR1 and CDR2 sequences are MNHEY and SVGAGI. V lost 7 bases and J lost 0, with 6 bases in between. The CDR3 consists of 12 residues. This chain's CDR3 is CASKRANYGYTF. The CDR3 bases are TGTGCCAGCAAGCGAGCTAACTATGGCTACACCTTC.

This clone has just one count. The chain has TRBV6-6 and TRBJ1-1; tentatively, D is TRBD1 (6 bases). The CDR3 runs to 15 residues. Trimming left V 6 bases short and J 1 base short, with 15 bases between. Germline values: CDR1 MNHNY, CDR2 SVGAGI (reference sequence). The CDR3 region is CASRTGQGQNTEAFF. CDR3 DNA sequence: TGTGCCAGCAGGACGGGGCAGGGGCAGAACACTGAAGCTTTCTTT.

Notes on this clone: The sample contains more than one DNA sequence encoding this CDR3. The V call is TRBV10-3, the J call TRBJ1-4; 7 nucleotides match TRBD1. Trimming took 3 bases from V and 6 from J; bases not matched to a gene: 1. Per germline, CDR1 ENHRY and CDR2 SYGVKD. This CDR3 has 13 residues. CDR3 sequence: CAISDRGDEKLFF. The CDR3 region has the DNA TGTGCCATCAGTGACAGGGGGGATGAAAAACTGTTTTTT.

The CDR3 spells CATSGNQGDWSEAFF. The CDR3 DNA reads as TGTGCCACCAGTGGCAACCAGGGGGATTGGTCTGAAGCTTTCTTT. The rearrangement uses TRBV24-1 and TRBJ1-1, with 7 bases matching TRBD1. The CDR3 extends over 15 amino acids. Trimming took 5 bases from V and 6 from J; bases not matched to a gene: 11. Germline assignment: CDR1 KGHDR and CDR2 SFDVKD.

CDR3 amino acids: CASSLGDYRPQHF. In nucleotides, the CDR3 is TGTGCCAGCAGCTTAGGCGACTACCGGCCCCAGCATTTT. The chain links TRBV11-2 to TRBJ1-5; D uncertain. The CDR3 covers 13 residues. Trimming left V 1 base short and J 9 bases short, with 10 bases between. Germline CDR1 and CDR2: SGHAT and FQNNGV.

This chain joins TRBV5-1 and TRBJ2-5; perhaps TRBD2 as D (6 bases). The CDR3 has 12 residues. Germline V lookup: CDR1 SGHRS, CDR2 YFSETQ. V lost 3 bases and J lost 9, with 12 bases in between. CDR3 in DNA: TGCGCCAGCAGCTCGATTTCGGGGGCCCAGTACTTC. Amino acids: CASSSISGAQYF.

A single count supports this clone. The rearrangement links TRBV6-5 to TRBJ1-2; D gene unclear. Germline loops: CDR1 MNHEY, CDR2 SVGAGI. V lost 4 bases, J lost 0 bases, and 6 bases lay in between. The CDR3 totals 13 residues. The CDR3 sequence: CASSSIANYGYTF. CDR3 sequence (DNA): TGTGCCAGCAGTTCCATAGCTAACTATGGCTACACCTTC.

In its sample, this clone was seen once. V is TRBV19 and J is TRBJ2-7, with 8 bases that match TRBD1. The germline gives CDR1 LNHDA, CDR2 SQIVND (reference sequence). J gave up 7 bases and V 2 bases, and 7 bases lay outside the gene matches. The length of the CDR3 is 14 residues. CDR3 residues: CASSISQGAKEQYF. CDR3 sequence (DNA): TGTGCCAGTAGTATAAGCCAGGGGGCTAAGGAGCAGTACTTC.

The rearrangement uses TRBV21-1 and TRBJ2-1; the DNA was not compared with TRBD1, the D call given in the table. TRBV21-1 is assigned pseudogene status. This CDR3 spans 13 amino acids. The CDR3 sequence is CASSKGQTNEQFF. The CDR3 DNA reads as TGTGCCAGCAGCAAAGGACAGACCAATGAGCAGTTCTTC.

The chain combines TRBV11-2 with TRBJ1-4; 7 nucleotides match TRBD1. With V trimmed by 5 bases and J by 7 bases, 10 bases remained unmatched. CDR3 length: 15 amino acids. Germline V gives CDR1 SGHAT, CDR2 FQNNGV. The CDR3 loop reads CASSRIGGGPEKLFF. CDR3 DNA: TGTGCCAGCAGCCGCATAGGAGGGGGCCCTGAAAAACTGTTTTTT.

J is TRBJ2-5 and V is TRBV6-5, with D perhaps matching TRBD1 (5 bases). Trimming removed 9 bases at V and 0 bases at J, with 14 bases between. CDR1 and CDR2 (germline): MNHEY, SVGAGI. The length of the CDR3 is 14 residues. The CDR3 coding sequence is TGTGCCAGTAAAATAGGGGCATACCAAGAGACCCAGTACTTC. Translation: CASKIGAYQETQYF.